This TCR beta chain was recovered during a study of T cells in narcolepsy. Study-level information: Patients with NT1 or NT2 and healthy control donors were enrolled.

TCRdb keeps only in-frame clones here, not all; method: immunoSEQ multiplex PCR. Of about 32,000 clones in the sample, roughly 77% are singletons; the top ten hold 1.1%. The CDR3 is 13 amino acids. Germline V gene sequence: CDR1 GTSNPN, CDR2 SVGIG (reference sequence). V lost 1 base and J 9 bases, leaving 16 bases between the germline ends. The sequence was collected from a human donor with narcolepsy. The sample comprised CD45RA- memory CD4+ T cells from PBMCs. The V and J genes are TRBV30 and TRBJ2-7; D unclear. This CDR3 reads CAWSGDTLRGQYF. The CDR3 nucleotides read TGTGCCTGGAGTGGGGATACCCTACGAGGGCAGTACTTC. Full variable domain (missing parts from reference TRBV30 and TRBJ2-7): SQTIHQWPATLVQPVGSPLSLECTVEGTSNPNLYWYRQAAGRGLQLLFYSVGIGQISSEVPQNLSASRPQDRQFILSSKKLLLSDSGFYLCAWSGDTLRGQYFGPGTRLTVT.